This entry concerns a single T cell receptor beta chain. What it binds is not known. The data are from a study of OX40 agonist ivuxolimab in advanced cancers. Study at large: Ivuxolimab, an antibody that agonizes OX40 (CD134), was administered to the patients. Checkpoint inhibitors had been given previously to about 40% of patients. The dose-escalation cohort was around 83% male, with a mean age of approximately 62 years, ranging about 23 to 79.

Overall study findings and caveats: Certain nonresponding patients likewise had low normalized T-cell clonal expansion.

This table comes from immunoSEQ multiplex PCR, and its TCRdb copy is limited to in-frame clones, with some not included. The sample gives about 80,000 clones, just under 85% of which show up once; 20% to 25% is in the top ten. The germline gives CDR1 MDHEN, CDR2 SYDVKM. The CDR3 sequence is 15 residues long. V gave up 4 bases and J gave up 2 bases, with 13 bases separating them. The V and J genes are TRBV28 and TRBJ2-3; D may be TRBD1 or TRBD2 (5 bases each). The starting material was CD4+ or CD8+ T cells sorted from blood, obtained in a trial of the OX40 agonist ivuxolimab. This TCR was recovered from an adult with an advanced solid tumor such as melanoma, head and neck, liver or kidney cancer. CDR3 DNA sequence: TGTGCCAGCAGTTGGGTCAGGGAGCACACAGATACGCAGTATTTT. It yields the protein CASSWVREHTDTQYF.